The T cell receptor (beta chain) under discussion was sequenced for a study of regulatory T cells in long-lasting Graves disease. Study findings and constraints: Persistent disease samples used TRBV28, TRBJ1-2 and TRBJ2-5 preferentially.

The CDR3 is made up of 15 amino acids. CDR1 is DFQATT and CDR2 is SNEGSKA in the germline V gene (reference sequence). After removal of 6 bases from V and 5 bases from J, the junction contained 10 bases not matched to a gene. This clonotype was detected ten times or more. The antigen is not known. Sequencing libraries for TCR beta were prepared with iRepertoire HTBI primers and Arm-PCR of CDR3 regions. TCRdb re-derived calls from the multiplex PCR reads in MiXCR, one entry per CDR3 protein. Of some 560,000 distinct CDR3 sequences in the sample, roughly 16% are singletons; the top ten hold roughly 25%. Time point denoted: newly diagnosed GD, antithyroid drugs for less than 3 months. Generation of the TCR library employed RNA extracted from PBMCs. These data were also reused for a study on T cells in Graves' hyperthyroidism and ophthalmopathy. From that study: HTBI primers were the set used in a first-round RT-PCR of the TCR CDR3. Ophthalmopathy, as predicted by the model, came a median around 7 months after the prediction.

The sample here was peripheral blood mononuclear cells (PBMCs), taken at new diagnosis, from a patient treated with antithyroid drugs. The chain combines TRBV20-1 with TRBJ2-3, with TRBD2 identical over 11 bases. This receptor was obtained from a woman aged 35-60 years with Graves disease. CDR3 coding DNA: TGCAGTGCCCTTTCGACTAGCGGGGTGCGAGATACGCAGTATTTT. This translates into CSALSTSGVRDTQYF.